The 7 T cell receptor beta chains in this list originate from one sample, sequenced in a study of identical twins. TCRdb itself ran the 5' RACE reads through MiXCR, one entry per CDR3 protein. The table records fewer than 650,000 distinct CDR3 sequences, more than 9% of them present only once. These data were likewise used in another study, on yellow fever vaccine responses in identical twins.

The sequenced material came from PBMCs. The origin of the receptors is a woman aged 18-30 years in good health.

The CDR3, as DNA: TGTGCCAGCAGCCCATCGGTCGATTATGAAAAACTGTTTTTT. This sequence encodes CASSPSVDYEKLFF. V is TRBV7-9 and J is TRBJ1-4; D is undetermined. The germline CDR1 and CDR2 sequences are SEHNR and FQNEAQ (reference sequence). The V end was cut by 5 bases, the J end by 6 bases, with 13 bases between. CDR3 size: 14 residues.

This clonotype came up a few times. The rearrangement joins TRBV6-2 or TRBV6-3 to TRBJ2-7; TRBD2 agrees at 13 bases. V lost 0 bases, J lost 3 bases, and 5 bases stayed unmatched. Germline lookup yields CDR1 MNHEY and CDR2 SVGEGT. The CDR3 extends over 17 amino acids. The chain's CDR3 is CASSYSFGTSGNYEQYF. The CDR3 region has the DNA TGTGCCAGCAGTTACTCCTTCGGGACTAGCGGGAACTACGAGCAGTACTTC.

The CDR3 region is CSARPQGYYNEQFF. The CDR3 DNA reads TGCAGTGCTAGACCACAGGGCTACTACAATGAGCAGTTCTTC. The rearrangement links TRBV20-1 to TRBJ2-1, with D perhaps TRBD1 (6 bases). V lost 2 bases to trimming and J lost 3 bases, with 11 bases between them. The CDR3 loop spans 14 amino acids. The germline gives CDR1 DFQATT, CDR2 SNEGSKA (reference sequence).

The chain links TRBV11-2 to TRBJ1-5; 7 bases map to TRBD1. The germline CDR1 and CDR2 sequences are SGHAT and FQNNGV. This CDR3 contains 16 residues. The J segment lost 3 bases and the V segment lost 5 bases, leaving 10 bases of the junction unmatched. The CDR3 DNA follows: TGTGCCAGCAGCCTCGAGGGGACAGTTAACAATCAGCCCCAGCATTTT. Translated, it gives CASSLEGTVNNQPQHF.

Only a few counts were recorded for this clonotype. The chain's CDR3 is CSAIRLAGGTDTQYF. As DNA, the CDR3 is TGCAGTGCTATACGACTAGCGGGGGGCACAGATACGCAGTATTTT. The chain joins TRBV20-1 to TRBJ2-3; the match to TRBD2 covers 12 bases. This CDR3 region has 15 residues. Germline V CDR1 and CDR2: DFQATT, SNEGSKA (reference sequence). The junction had 3 bases not matched to a gene; V was cut back by 4 bases and J by 1 base.

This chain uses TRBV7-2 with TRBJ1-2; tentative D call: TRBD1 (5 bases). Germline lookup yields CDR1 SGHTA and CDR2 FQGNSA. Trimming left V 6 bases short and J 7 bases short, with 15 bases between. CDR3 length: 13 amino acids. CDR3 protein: CASSLGRGGGYTF. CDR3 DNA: TGTGCCAGCAGTTTGGGTAGGGGAGGTGGCTACACCTTC.

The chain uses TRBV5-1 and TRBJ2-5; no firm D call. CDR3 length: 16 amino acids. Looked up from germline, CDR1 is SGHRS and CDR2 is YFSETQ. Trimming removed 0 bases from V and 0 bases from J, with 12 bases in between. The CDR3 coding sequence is TGCGCCAGCAGCTTGGTGGGCACCAACTACCAAGAGACCCAGTACTTC. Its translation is CASSLVGTNYQETQYF.